This is a list of T cell receptor beta chains from one sample in a study of blood T cell repertoires in COVID-19. Assay: immunoSEQ multiplex PCR; the TCRdb copy retains only in-frame clones and omits some. The sample carries 200,000 to 250,000 clones, about 84% recorded once. Specimen: PBMCs or T cells enriched from blood (not recorded which). These receptors came from a woman aged 35 to 49 with acute COVID-19. The CDR3 runs from the conserved cysteine through the conserved F or W. A D gene is named only where the DNA matches it firmly. Some rows have no size entry. The others give once, few or many, or a class for an expanded clone.

j_call: TRBJ1-1
d_call: .
clone_size: .
v_call: TRBV19
cdr3_aa: CASIPGRGVHTEAFF
cdr3_nt: TGTGCCAGTATCCCTGGGCGGGGCGTCCACACTGAAGCTTTCTTT

j_call: TRBJ1-1
d_call: TRBD1
clone_size: few
v_call: TRBV19
cdr3_aa: CASKDRRNTEAFF
cdr3_nt: TGTGCCTCAAAGGACAGGAGGAACACTGAAGCTTTCTTT

j_call: TRBJ1-5
d_call: TRBD1
clone_size: .
v_call: TRBV7-9
cdr3_aa: CASSPSTGTGSQPQHF
cdr3_nt: TGTGCCAGCAGCCCAAGCACCGGGACAGGGAGTCAGCCCCAGCATTTT

j_call: TRBJ1-5
d_call: TRBD1
clone_size: .
v_call: TRBV7-8
cdr3_aa: CASGKKTGVDQPQHF
cdr3_nt: TGTGCCAGCGGAAAGAAGACAGGGGTTGATCAGCCCCAGCATTTT

j_call: TRBJ1-2
d_call: .
clone_size: once
v_call: TRBV5-4
cdr3_aa: CASSLGVRAGNYGYTF
cdr3_nt: TGTGCCAGCAGCTTGGGGGTCAGGGCGGGAAACTATGGCTACACCTTC

j_call: TRBJ1-1
d_call: .
clone_size: .
v_call: TRBV19
cdr3_aa: CASSRQGNTEAFF
cdr3_nt: TGTGCCAGTAGTCGGCAGGGTAACACTGAAGCTTTCTTT

j_call: TRBJ2-2
d_call: TRBD1
clone_size: .
v_call: TRBV9
cdr3_aa: CASSVETGGNTGELFF
cdr3_nt: TGTGCCAGCAGCGTCGAGACAGGGGGTAACACCGGGGAGCTGTTTTTT

j_call: TRBJ2-5
d_call: TRBD2
clone_size: few
v_call: TRBV7-9
cdr3_aa: CASSSSGSAGETQYF
cdr3_nt: TGTGCCAGCAGCTCTAGCGGGTCCGCGGGGGAGACCCAGTACTTC

j_call: TRBJ1-5
d_call: TRBD1
clone_size: once
v_call: TRBV28
cdr3_aa: CASSVWDRGRQPQHF
cdr3_nt: TGTGCCAGCAGTGTATGGGACAGGGGACGACAGCCCCAGCATTTT

j_call: TRBJ2-7
d_call: .
clone_size: once
v_call: TRBV30
cdr3_aa: CAWSSGGYEQYF
cdr3_nt: TGTGCCTGGAGTTCTGGGGGGTACGAGCAGTACTTC

j_call: TRBJ1-5
d_call: TRBD1
clone_size: once
v_call: TRBV28
cdr3_aa: CASSASDRGGRQPQHF
cdr3_nt: TGTGCCAGCAGCGCTTCAGACAGGGGGGGTCGGCAGCCCCAGCATTTT

j_call: TRBJ2-5
d_call: .
clone_size: .
v_call: TRBV19
cdr3_aa: CASSKGVQETQYF
cdr3_nt: TGTGCCAGTAGTAAGGGGGTCCAAGAGACCCAGTACTTC

j_call: TRBJ2-2
d_call: TRBD1
clone_size: .
v_call: TRBV2
cdr3_aa: CASSARTGGSGELFF
cdr3_nt: TGTGCCAGCAGCGCTCGGACAGGGGGAAGCGGGGAGCTGTTTTTT

j_call: TRBJ2-7
d_call: TRBD1
clone_size: few
v_call: TRBV6-5
cdr3_aa: CASSQQGFYEQYF
cdr3_nt: TGTGCCAGCAGTCAACAGGGGTTCTACGAGCAGTACTTC

j_call: TRBJ1-6
d_call: .
clone_size: .
v_call: TRBV9
cdr3_aa: CASSVRDNNSPLHF
cdr3_nt: TGTGCCAGCAGCGTCAGGGATAACAATTCACCCCTCCACTTT

j_call: TRBJ2-5
d_call: TRBD1
clone_size: .
v_call: TRBV7-9
cdr3_aa: CASRTGQDRETQYF
cdr3_nt: TGTGCCAGCAGGACGGGACAGGACCGGGAGACCCAGTACTTC

j_call: TRBJ1-2
d_call: .
clone_size: .
v_call: TRBV6-1
cdr3_aa: CASSERGNYGYTF
cdr3_nt: TGTGCCAGCAGTGAACGGGGAAACTATGGCTACACCTTC

j_call: TRBJ1-2
d_call: .
clone_size: few
v_call: TRBV28
cdr3_aa: CASSSRYGYTF
cdr3_nt: TGTGCCAGCAGTTCCCGCTATGGCTACACCTTC

j_call: TRBJ2-7
d_call: TRBD1
clone_size: once
v_call: TRBV28
cdr3_aa: CASSHRQGFHEQYF
cdr3_nt: TGTGCCAGCAGCCACCGACAGGGATTCCACGAGCAGTACTTC

j_call: TRBJ2-7
d_call: .
clone_size: .
v_call: TRBV9
cdr3_aa: CASSVRGSWDYEQYF
cdr3_nt: TGTGCCAGCAGCGTAAGGGGCTCCTGGGACTACGAGCAGTACTTC

j_call: TRBJ1-5
d_call: .
clone_size: .
v_call: TRBV9
cdr3_aa: CASSVTGHSNQPQHF
cdr3_nt: TGTGCCAGCAGCGTCACAGGTCATAGCAATCAGCCCCAGCATTTT

j_call: TRBJ2-3
d_call: .
clone_size: .
v_call: TRBV18
cdr3_aa: CASSTRRAGGTDTQYF
cdr3_nt: TGTGCCAGCTCAACTCGAAGGGCAGGGGGCACAGATACGCAGTATTTT

j_call: TRBJ1-2
d_call: .
clone_size: .
v_call: TRBV19
cdr3_aa: CASSIKMRPVYGYTF
cdr3_nt: TGTGCCAGTAGTATAAAAATGAGGCCGGTCTATGGCTACACCTTC

j_call: TRBJ1-1
d_call: .
clone_size: .
v_call: TRBV9
cdr3_aa: CASSVEPGTNTEAFF
cdr3_nt: TGTGCCAGCAGCGTAGAGCCAGGCACGAACACTGAAGCTTTCTTT

j_call: TRBJ2-2
d_call: .
clone_size: .
v_call: TRBV7-3
cdr3_aa: CASSPQLGASTGELFF
cdr3_nt: TGTGCCAGCAGCCCTCAATTGGGGGCGAGCACCGGGGAGCTGTTTTTT

j_call: TRBJ2-1
d_call: .
clone_size: .
v_call: TRBV18
cdr3_aa: CASSTQDGSSYNEQFF
cdr3_nt: TGTGCCAGCTCGACTCAAGACGGGAGCTCCTACAATGAGCAGTTCTTC

j_call: TRBJ2-1
d_call: .
clone_size: .
v_call: TRBV5-1
cdr3_aa: CASSPRTNEQFF
cdr3_nt: TGCGCCAGCAGCCCGAGAACCAATGAGCAGTTCTTC

j_call: TRBJ1-2
d_call: .
clone_size: few
v_call: TRBV30
cdr3_aa: CAWRSESQGNYGYTF
cdr3_nt: TGTGCCTGGAGGTCCGAATCTCAGGGAAACTATGGCTACACCTTC

j_call: TRBJ1-4
d_call: TRBD1
clone_size: .
v_call: TRBV30
cdr3_aa: CAWSVDRTGANEKLFF
cdr3_nt: TGTGCCTGGAGTGTGGACCGGACAGGGGCTAATGAAAAACTGTTTTTT

j_call: TRBJ1-5
d_call: .
clone_size: .
v_call: TRBV21-1
cdr3_aa: CASSKPGSGGDYSNQPQHF
cdr3_nt: TGTGCCAGCAGCAAACCGGGATCTGGGGGGGACTATAGCAATCAGCCCCAGCATTTT

j_call: TRBJ2-2
d_call: TRBD2
clone_size: .
v_call: TRBV2
cdr3_aa: CASRFLAGNTGELFF
cdr3_nt: TGTGCCAGCAGATTTTTAGCGGGGAACACCGGGGAGCTGTTTTTT

j_call: TRBJ2-7
d_call: TRBD1
clone_size: .
v_call: TRBV19
cdr3_aa: CASGFLDRDEQYF
cdr3_nt: TGTGCCAGTGGGTTTTTGGACAGGGACGAGCAGTACTTC

j_call: TRBJ1-5
d_call: .
clone_size: .
v_call: TRBV12-3/TRBV12-4
cdr3_aa: CASSFMGQPQHF
cdr3_nt: TGTGCCAGCAGTTTCATGGGCCAGCCCCAGCATTTT

j_call: TRBJ1-2
d_call: .
clone_size: .
v_call: TRBV4-1
cdr3_aa: CASSQDISGGVWGEGYTF
cdr3_nt: TGCGCCAGCAGCCAAGATATCAGTGGGGGAGTATGGGGGGAAGGCTACACCTTC

j_call: TRBJ1-2
d_call: TRBD1
clone_size: .
v_call: TRBV28
cdr3_aa: CASSYRQGGYGYTF
cdr3_nt: TGTGCCAGCAGCTACAGACAGGGCGGCTATGGCTACACCTTC

j_call: TRBJ2-5
d_call: TRBD1
clone_size: .
v_call: TRBV7-3
cdr3_aa: CASSRGQSETQYF
cdr3_nt: TGTGCCAGCAGCCGGGGACAGAGTGAGACCCAGTACTTC

j_call: TRBJ1-4
d_call: TRBD1
clone_size: .
v_call: TRBV7-9
cdr3_aa: CASSSTGTVWEKLFF
cdr3_nt: TGTGCCAGCAGCTCCACAGGGACAGTATGGGAAAAACTGTTTTTT

j_call: TRBJ2-1
d_call: TRBD2
clone_size: .
v_call: TRBV4-2
cdr3_aa: CASSQGGLAWFNEQFF
cdr3_nt: TGTGCCAGCAGCCAAGGCGGACTAGCGTGGTTCAATGAGCAGTTCTTC

j_call: TRBJ2-2
d_call: TRBD2
clone_size: few
v_call: TRBV6-6
cdr3_aa: CASRKREETGELFF
cdr3_nt: TGTGCCAGCAGAAAGCGGGAGGAAACCGGGGAGCTGTTTTTT

j_call: TRBJ2-7
d_call: .
clone_size: .
v_call: TRBV7-2
cdr3_aa: CASSLSQSLSYEQYF
cdr3_nt: TGTGCCAGCAGCTTATCACAGTCCCTCTCCTACGAGCAGTACTTC

j_call: TRBJ2-2
d_call: .
clone_size: few
v_call: TRBV5-1
cdr3_aa: CASSLDGPGELFF
cdr3_nt: TGCGCCAGCAGCTTGGATGGGCCCGGGGAGCTGTTTTTT

j_call: TRBJ1-2
d_call: .
clone_size: .
v_call: TRBV7-2
cdr3_aa: CASSLGGYGYTF
cdr3_nt: TGTGCCAGCAGCTTAGGAGGCTATGGCTACACCTTC

j_call: TRBJ2-1
d_call: TRBD2
clone_size: .
v_call: TRBV7-3
cdr3_aa: CASSRGTSGYNEQFF
cdr3_nt: TGTGCCAGCAGCCGTGGGACTAGCGGATACAATGAGCAGTTCTTC

j_call: TRBJ2-5
d_call: TRBD1
clone_size: .
v_call: TRBV15
cdr3_aa: CATSRGGQEETQYF
cdr3_nt: TGTGCCACCAGCAGAGGGGGACAGGAAGAGACCCAGTACTTC

j_call: TRBJ1-1
d_call: .
clone_size: few
v_call: TRBV3-1/TRBV3-2
cdr3_aa: CASSQAAVSFF
cdr3_nt: TGTGCCAGCAGCCAGGCGGCAGTAAGTTTCTTT

j_call: TRBJ2-3
d_call: TRBD2
clone_size: .
v_call: TRBV5-1
cdr3_aa: CASSFSPLADKYF
cdr3_nt: TGCGCCAGCAGCTTTTCCCCTCTAGCGGATAAGTATTTT

j_call: TRBJ2-1
d_call: .
clone_size: .
v_call: TRBV6-2/TRBV6-3
cdr3_aa: CASSYSTSLEQFF
cdr3_nt: TGTGCCAGCAGTTACTCGACTTCCCTTGAGCAGTTCTTC

j_call: TRBJ1-6
d_call: .
clone_size: .
v_call: TRBV19
cdr3_aa: CASSLQGRDNSPLHF
cdr3_nt: TGTGCCAGTAGTCTACAGGGCCGTGATAATTCACCCCTCCACTTT

j_call: TRBJ2-5
d_call: TRBD1
clone_size: .
v_call: TRBV29-1
cdr3_aa: CSVVLQGPETQYF
cdr3_nt: TGCAGCGTTGTCCTACAGGGGCCGGAGACCCAGTACTTC

j_call: TRBJ2-7
d_call: TRBD1
clone_size: .
v_call: TRBV5-1
cdr3_aa: CASSLRTGTGSGEQYF
cdr3_nt: TGCGCCAGCAGCTTGCGGACGGGGACAGGCTCGGGGGAGCAGTACTTC

j_call: TRBJ2-7
d_call: TRBD2
clone_size: .
v_call: TRBV15
cdr3_aa: CATSRDRLAATYEQYF
cdr3_nt: TGTGCCACCAGCAGAGATAGGCTAGCGGCGACCTACGAGCAGTACTTC

j_call: TRBJ1-1
d_call: .
clone_size: .
v_call: TRBV18
cdr3_aa: CASTQLSNTEAFF
cdr3_nt: TGTGCCAGCACGCAACTTTCGAACACTGAAGCTTTCTTT

j_call: TRBJ1-1
d_call: .
clone_size: .
v_call: TRBV5-1
cdr3_aa: CASSFTGSNTEAFF
cdr3_nt: TGCGCCAGCAGCTTTACAGGGAGCAACACTGAAGCTTTCTTT

j_call: TRBJ1-1
d_call: .
clone_size: .
v_call: TRBV21-1
cdr3_aa: CASSTRSLSTGGDTEAFF
cdr3_nt: TGTGCCAGCAGCACCCGATCATTGTCGACAGGGGGGGACACTGAAGCTTTCTTT

j_call: TRBJ2-1
d_call: TRBD1
clone_size: .
v_call: TRBV5-4
cdr3_aa: CASSLKGQGMSYNEQFF
cdr3_nt: TGTGCCAGCAGCTTGAAGGGACAGGGAATGTCCTACAATGAGCAGTTCTTC

j_call: TRBJ2-3
d_call: TRBD1
clone_size: .
v_call: TRBV5-1
cdr3_aa: CASSLGQGGMNGQYF
cdr3_nt: TGCGCCAGCAGCCTGGGACAGGGTGGTATGAATGGGCAGTATTTT